A single sample is the source of the 24 T cell receptor beta chains below, sequenced in a study of blood T cell repertoires in COVID-19. Produced via immunoSEQ multiplex PCR; TCRdb's table is partial and in-frame only. Of over 150,000 clones in the sample, over 75% were seen once. Sequencing was done on a sample of peripheral blood. Receptor source: a man between 60 and 75 years old with COVID-19, enrolled during active disease.

This rearrangement joins TRBV7-2 to TRBJ1-3; the D gene is possibly TRBD1 (6 bases). The CDR3 sequence is 16 residues long. In germline, CDR1 is SGHTA, CDR2 FQGNSA. With 1 base removed from V and 4 bases from J, the gap between germline ends came to 14 bases. The DNA of the CDR3 is TGTGCCAGCAGCTTAGTGGGTGGGCAGGGGGGAAACACCATATATTTT. Translated, it gives CASSLVGGQGGNTIYF.

In this sample, this clone turned up a few times. The rearrangement joins TRBV5-1 to TRBJ2-3, with 8 bases matching TRBD1. The CDR3 is 14 amino acids. Germline-derived CDR1 and CDR2 are SGHRS and YFSETQ. After removal of 2 bases from V and 4 bases from J, the junction contained 3 bases not matched to a gene. The CDR3 loop reads CASSFQGAADTQYF. For the CDR3, the DNA is TGCGCCAGCAGCTTTCAGGGGGCCGCAGATACGCAGTATTTT.

The rearrangement links TRBV30 to TRBJ1-2; D possibly corresponds to TRBD1 (5 bases). Germline V gene sequence: CDR1 GTSNPN, CDR2 SVGIG (reference sequence). The CDR3 extends over 13 amino acids. V was cut by 3 bases and J by 8 bases, with 16 bases left in between. CDR3 in amino acids: CAWSRGELGGYTF. The CDR3 bases are TGTGCCTGGAGCCGGGGGGAGCTCGGGGGCTACACCTTC. Based on the CDR3 plus reference TRBV30 and TRBJ1-2, the full variable domain is SQTIHQWPATLVQPVGSPLSLECTVEGTSNPNLYWYRQAAGRGLQLLFYSVGIGQISSEVPQNLSASRPQDRQFILSSKKLLLSDSGFYLCAWSRGELGGYTFGSGTRLTVV.

DNA for the CDR3: TGTGCCAGCAGCTTGGGCGGTACCTTCTATGGCTACACCTTC. This codes for CASSLGGTFYGYTF. This chain joins TRBV5-5 and TRBJ1-2; D gene uncertain. The germline V gene encodes CDR1 SGHKS and CDR2 YYEKEE (reference sequence). V gave up 0 bases and J gave up 4 bases, with 10 bases separating them. CDR3 length: 14 residues.

This clone was found a few times. The chain is built from TRBV7-9 and TRBJ1-6; D might be TRBD1 (5 bases). Germline V gives CDR1 SEHNR, CDR2 FQNEAQ (reference sequence). This CDR3 spans 20 amino acids. Trimming pared 7 bases from V and 0 bases from J, leaving 25 bases between. This CDR3 is CASTSLAWGVFHSYNSPLHF. In DNA form, the CDR3 reads TGTGCCAGCACCTCCCTAGCTTGGGGGGTCTTTCACTCCTATAATTCACCCCTCCACTTT.

V is TRBV9 and J is TRBJ1-3; 8 bases map to TRBD1. Looked up from germline, CDR1 is SGDLS and CDR2 is YYNGEE. The CDR3 runs to 16 residues. Losses at the gene ends were 0 bases for V and 2 bases for J; bases not matched to a gene: 4. The chain's CDR3 is CASSVVPGGPGNTIYF. DNA for the CDR3: TGTGCCAGCAGCGTAGTCCCAGGGGGCCCTGGAAACACCATATATTTT.

This chain uses TRBV5-4 with TRBJ1-1; no firm D call. The CDR3 length is 15 residues. Germline CDR1 is SGHNT and CDR2 is YYREEE (reference sequence). V was trimmed by 5 bases and J by 2 bases, leaving 16 bases between them. As DNA, the CDR3 is TGTGCCAGCAGTTTGCCTTGGCAGGATAACACTGAAGCTTTCTTT. This codes for CASSLPWQDNTEAFF.

V gene TRBV5-1 combines with J gene TRBJ1-4, with D perhaps matching TRBD1 (5 bases). Trimming removed 1 base at V and 6 bases at J, with 7 bases between. The CDR3 is made up of 13 amino acids. Germline V gene sequence: CDR1 SGHRS, CDR2 YFSETQ. CDR3 nucleotide sequence: TGCGCCAGCAGCTTGCAGGGTTATGAAAAACTGTTTTTT. Its protein product is CASSLQGYEKLFF.

This rearrangement joins TRBV19 to TRBJ1-2; D is possibly TRBD1 (5 bases). The CDR3 loop spans 15 amino acids. Germline CDR1 is LNHDA and CDR2 is SQIVND (reference sequence). V shed 5 bases and J shed 2 bases, with 15 bases lying between them. The CDR3 loop reads CASSAPGGTNYGYTF. As DNA, the CDR3 is TGTGCCAGTAGTGCTCCCGGGGGGACCAACTATGGCTACACCTTC.

Note on this clone: This specimen includes other DNA sequences encoding the same CDR3. V and J are TRBV7-3 and TRBJ1-1, with D uncertain. The CDR3 is 13 amino acids. Germline CDR1 reads SGHTA; CDR2 reads FQGTGA. Between the trimmed V and J ends, which lost 3 bases and 1 base, there was a span of 6 bases. As DNA, the CDR3 is TGTGCCAGCAGCTTCGGGGAGAACACTGAAGCTTTCTTT. It encodes CASSFGENTEAFF.

This clone appeared a few times. The chain recombines TRBV20-1 with TRBJ2-7; 8 bases are a match to TRBD2. CDR1 is DFQATT and CDR2 is SNEGSKA in the germline V gene (reference sequence). The CDR3 totals 17 residues. V lost 3 bases to trimming and J lost 0 bases; unmatched junction nucleotides: 13. In nucleotides, the CDR3 is TGCAGTGCTAGTAGTGGGGTGGGGAGCGGGAGCTCCTACGAGCAGTACTTC. It is translated as CSASSGVGSGSSYEQYF.

Here the CDR3 reads CASSPIGGNTEAFF. CDR3 DNA: TGTGCCAGCAGCCCCATCGGAGGGAACACTGAAGCTTTCTTT. The genes are TRBV7-9 and TRBJ1-1, with unresolved D. The V gene's germline CDR1 is SEHNR and CDR2 FQNEAQ (reference sequence). This CDR3 has 14 residues. Trimming removed 5 bases at V and 1 base at J, with 11 bases between. Full variable domain (remainder filled in from reference TRBV7-9 and TRBJ1-1): DTGVSQNPRHKITKRGQNVTFRCDPISEHNRLYWYRQTLGQGPEFLTYFQNEAQLEKSRLLSDRFSAERPKGSFSTLEIQRTEQGDSAMYLCASSPIGGNTEAFFGQGTRLTVV.

This clone was observed once. The gene calls are TRBV4-1 and TRBJ1-5; 9 nucleotides line up with TRBD1. Germline V lookup: CDR1 MGHRA, CDR2 YSYEKL. The V gene end was trimmed by 6 bases and the J gene end by 0 bases; junction bases not matched to a gene: 12. The CDR3 extends over 18 amino acids. CDR3 sequence: CASSHRTGVPDSNQPQHF. CDR3 in DNA: TGCGCCAGCAGTCACCGGACAGGGGTCCCCGATAGCAATCAGCCCCAGCATTTT.

The chain uses TRBV7-9 and TRBJ1-1; the D is unclear. Germline V lookup: CDR1 SEHNR, CDR2 FQNEAQ (reference sequence). V lost 7 bases, J lost 2 bases, and 11 bases lay in between. There are 13 residues in the CDR3. The CDR3 DNA follows: TGTGCCAGCATATTATCGGTAAACACTGAAGCTTTCTTT. This gives the protein CASILSVNTEAFF.

The chain couples TRBV14 to TRBJ2-5; D is possibly TRBD2 (6 bases). V lost 1 base and J 7 bases, leaving 16 bases between the germline ends. This CDR3 comprises 15 residues. Germline CDR1 SGHDN, CDR2 FVKESK. The CDR3 loop is CASSQGGGGGGTQYF. DNA of the CDR3: TGTGCCAGCAGCCAAGGGGGAGGCGGAGGAGGGACCCAGTACTTC.

The rearrangement links TRBV19 to TRBJ1-2; D not resolved. Per germline, CDR1 LNHDA and CDR2 SQIVND (reference sequence). Deletions cut 9 bases from V and 4 bases from J, with 12 bases between. The CDR3 loop spans 12 amino acids. The CDR3: CASTGEAYGYTF. CDR3 coding DNA: TGTGCCAGCACCGGGGAAGCCTATGGCTACACCTTC.

The chain recombines TRBV7-2 with TRBJ2-3; the D gene is possibly TRBD2 (6 bases). Trimming stripped 2 bases from V and 3 bases from J, with 15 bases between. Germline values: CDR1 SGHTA, CDR2 FQGNSA. There are 16 residues in the CDR3. Here the CDR3 reads CASSLLRGGVTDTQYF. The CDR3 DNA reads as TGTGCCAGCAGCTTACTACGAGGAGGGGTGACAGATACGCAGTATTTT.

V gene TRBV7-2 combines with J gene TRBJ2-1, with 11 bases matching TRBD1. The J segment lost 10 bases and the V segment lost 2 bases, leaving 10 bases of the junction unmatched. The CDR3 contains 16 residues. CDR1 is SGHTA, CDR2 FQGNSA, per germline. CDR3 coding DNA: TGTGCCAGCAGCTTAAGGGGGACAGGGGGAGGATGGGAGCAGTTCTTC. Protein sequence: CASSLRGTGGGWEQFF.

The chain combines TRBV6-5 with TRBJ1-6; no clear D. V lost 2 bases to trimming and J lost 3 bases, with 11 bases between them. The germline gives CDR1 MNHEY, CDR2 SVGAGI. This CDR3 comprises 16 residues. CDR3: CASSYGAPFYNSPLHF. The CDR3 nucleotides are TGTGCCAGCAGTTACGGAGCTCCTTTCTATAATTCACCCCTCCACTTT.

The chain carries TRBV6-2 or TRBV6-3 and TRBJ2-6; D call uncertain. V was shortened by 6 bases and J by 0 bases, with 9 bases between the two germline ends. Germline CDR1 MNHEY, CDR2 SVGEGT. CDR3 length: 15 amino acids. The CDR3 DNA is TGTGCCAGCAGCCAACACCACTCTGGGGCCAACGTCCTGACTTTC. It encodes CASSQHHSGANVLTF.

This sequence joins TRBV28 and TRBJ1-1; D gene unclear. Germline CDR1 and CDR2: MDHEN and SYDVKM. V shed 5 bases and J shed 0 bases, with 13 bases lying between them. CDR3 length: 15 residues. CDR3 nucleotides: TGTGCCAGCAGTGAATCTTACATAATGAACACTGAAGCTTTCTTT. Its protein is CASSESYIMNTEAFF.

The chain joins TRBV7-8 to TRBJ2-1; D unresolved. The CDR3 covers 13 residues. Germline V CDR1 and CDR2: SGHVS, FQNEAQ. Trimming took off 0 bases at V and 12 bases at J, with 12 bases between the two ends. CDR3 sequence (DNA): TGTGCCAGCAGCTTAGCGTCAGGATTGGGGCAGTTCTTC. Translated: CASSLASGLGQFF. Together with reference TRBV7-8 and TRBJ2-1, the CDR3 gives the full variable domain: GAGVSQSPRYKVAKRGQDVALRCDPISGHVSLFWYQQALGQGPEFLTYFQNEAQLDKSGLPSDRFFAERPEGSVSTLKIQRTQQEDSAVYLCASSLASGLGQFFGPGTRLTVL.

This clone has a handful of counts. V is TRBV14 and J is TRBJ2-7, with D uncertain. This CDR3 has 13 residues. Looked up from germline, CDR1 is SGHDN and CDR2 is FVKESK. The germline V and J ends were trimmed by 4 bases and 2 bases, with 9 bases remaining between them. CDR3 in DNA: TGTGCCAGCAGCCCCCTGGGCCCCTACGAGCAGTACTTC. This translates into CASSPLGPYEQYF.

J is TRBJ2-1 and V is TRBV11-2, with 12 bases matching TRBD2. The germline CDR1 and CDR2 sequences are SGHAT and FQNNGV. V lost 5 bases to trimming and J lost 1 base; unmatched junction nucleotides: 0. This CDR3 is 15 amino acids long. As DNA, the CDR3 is TGTGCCAGCAGCCTAGCGGGGGGGTCCTACAATGAGCAGTTCTTC. This encodes CASSLAGGSYNEQFF.